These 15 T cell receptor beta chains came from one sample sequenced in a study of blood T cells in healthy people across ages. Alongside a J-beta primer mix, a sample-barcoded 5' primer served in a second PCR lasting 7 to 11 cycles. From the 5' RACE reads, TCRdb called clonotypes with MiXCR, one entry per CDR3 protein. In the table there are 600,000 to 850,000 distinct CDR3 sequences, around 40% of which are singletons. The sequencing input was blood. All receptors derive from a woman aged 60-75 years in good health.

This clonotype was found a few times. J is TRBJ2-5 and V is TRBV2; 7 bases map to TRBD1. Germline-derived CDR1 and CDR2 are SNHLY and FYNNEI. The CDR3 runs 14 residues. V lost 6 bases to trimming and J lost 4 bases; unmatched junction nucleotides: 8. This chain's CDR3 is CASSVPGQIETQYF. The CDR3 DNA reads TGTGCCAGCAGCGTACCGGGACAGATAGAGACCCAGTACTTC.

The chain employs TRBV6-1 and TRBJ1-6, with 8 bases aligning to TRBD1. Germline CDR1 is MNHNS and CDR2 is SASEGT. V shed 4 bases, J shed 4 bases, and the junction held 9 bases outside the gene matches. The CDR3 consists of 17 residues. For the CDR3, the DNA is TGTGCCAGCAGTGTCCCCGGACAGGGATCATATAATTCACCCCTCCACTTT. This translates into CASSVPGQGSYNSPLHF.

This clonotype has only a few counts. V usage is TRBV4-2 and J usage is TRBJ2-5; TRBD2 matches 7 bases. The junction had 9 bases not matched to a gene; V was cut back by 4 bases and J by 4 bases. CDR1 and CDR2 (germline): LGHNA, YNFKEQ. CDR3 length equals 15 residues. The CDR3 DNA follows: TGTGCCAGCAGCCGCGGGACGGGGGGATTAGAGACCCAGTACTTC. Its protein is CASSRGTGGLETQYF.

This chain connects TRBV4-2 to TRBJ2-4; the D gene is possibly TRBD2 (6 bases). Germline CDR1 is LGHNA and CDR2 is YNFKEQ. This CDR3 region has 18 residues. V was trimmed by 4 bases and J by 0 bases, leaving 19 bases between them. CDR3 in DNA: TGTGCCAGCAGCCGAGTTTCGGTAGGAGGGTTAGCCAAAAACATTCAGTACTTC. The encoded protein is CASSRVSVGGLAKNIQYF.

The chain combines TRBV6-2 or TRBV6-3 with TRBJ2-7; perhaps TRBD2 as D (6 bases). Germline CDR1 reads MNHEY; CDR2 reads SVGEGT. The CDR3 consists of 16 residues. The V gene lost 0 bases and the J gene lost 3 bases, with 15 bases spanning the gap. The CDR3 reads CASSYSGKRDFYEQYF. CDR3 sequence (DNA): TGTGCCAGCAGTTACTCGGGGAAACGGGACTTCTACGAGCAGTACTTC.

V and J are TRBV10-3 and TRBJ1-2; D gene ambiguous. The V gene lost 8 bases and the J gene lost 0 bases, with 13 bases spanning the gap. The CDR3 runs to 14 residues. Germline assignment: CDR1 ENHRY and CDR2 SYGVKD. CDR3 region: CAISVENANYGYTF. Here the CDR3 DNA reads TGTGCCATCTCTGTCGAGAATGCTAACTATGGCTACACCTTC.

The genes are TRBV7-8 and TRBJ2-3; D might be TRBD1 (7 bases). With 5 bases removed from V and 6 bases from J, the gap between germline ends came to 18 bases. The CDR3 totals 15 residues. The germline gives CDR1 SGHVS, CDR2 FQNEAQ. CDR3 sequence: CASSAIRGDWDTQYF. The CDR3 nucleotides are TGTGCCAGCAGCGCTATCAGGGGGGACTGGGATACGCAGTATTTT.

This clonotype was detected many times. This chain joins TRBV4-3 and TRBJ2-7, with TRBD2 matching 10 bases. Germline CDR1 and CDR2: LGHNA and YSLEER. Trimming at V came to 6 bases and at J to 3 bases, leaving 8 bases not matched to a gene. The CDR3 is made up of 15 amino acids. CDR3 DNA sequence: TGCGCCAGCAGTTTGTACACTAGCGGGATCTACGAGCAGTACTTC. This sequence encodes CASSLYTSGIYEQYF.

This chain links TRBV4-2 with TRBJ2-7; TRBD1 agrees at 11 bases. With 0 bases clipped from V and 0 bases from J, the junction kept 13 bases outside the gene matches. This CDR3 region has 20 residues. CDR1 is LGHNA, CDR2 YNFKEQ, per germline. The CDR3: CASSQEVRWTGGPSSYEQYF. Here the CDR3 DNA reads TGTGCCAGCAGCCAAGAGGTCAGGTGGACAGGGGGCCCTTCCTCCTACGAGCAGTACTTC.

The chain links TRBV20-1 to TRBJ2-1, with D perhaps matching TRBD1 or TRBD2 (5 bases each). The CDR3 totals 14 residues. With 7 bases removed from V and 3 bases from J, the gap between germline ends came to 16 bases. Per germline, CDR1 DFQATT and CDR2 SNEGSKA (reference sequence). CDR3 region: CSVTRQTNYNEQFF. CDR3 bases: TGCAGTGTAACCCGACAGACTAACTACAATGAGCAGTTCTTC.

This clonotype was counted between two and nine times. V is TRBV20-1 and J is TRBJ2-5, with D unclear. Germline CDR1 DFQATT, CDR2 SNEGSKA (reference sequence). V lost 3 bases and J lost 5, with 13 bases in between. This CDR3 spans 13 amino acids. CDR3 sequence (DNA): TGCAGTGCTAGTCAACACGGAGCCGAGACCCAGTACTTC. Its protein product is CSASQHGAETQYF.

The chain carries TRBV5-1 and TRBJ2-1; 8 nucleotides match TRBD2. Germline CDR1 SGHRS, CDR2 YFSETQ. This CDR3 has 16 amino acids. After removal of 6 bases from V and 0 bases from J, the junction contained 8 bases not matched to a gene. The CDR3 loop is CASIAGGLSSYNEQFF. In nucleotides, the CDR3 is TGCGCCAGCATTGCGGGGGGCCTAAGCTCCTACAATGAGCAGTTCTTC.

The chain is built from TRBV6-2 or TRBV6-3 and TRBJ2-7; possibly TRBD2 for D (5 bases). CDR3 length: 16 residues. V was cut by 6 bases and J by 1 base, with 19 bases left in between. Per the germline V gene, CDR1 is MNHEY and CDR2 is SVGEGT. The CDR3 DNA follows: TGTGCCAGCAGCCCATCCCGGCTTAGGGAGTCCTACGAGCAGTACTTC. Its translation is CASSPSRLRESYEQYF.

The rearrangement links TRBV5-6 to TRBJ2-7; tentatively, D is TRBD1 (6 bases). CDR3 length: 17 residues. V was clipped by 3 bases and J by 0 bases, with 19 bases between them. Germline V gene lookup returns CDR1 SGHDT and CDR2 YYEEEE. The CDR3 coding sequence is TGTGCCAGCAGCTCTCGTATATCCTTGGGGGCCTCCTACGAGCAGTACTTC. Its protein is CASSSRISLGASYEQYF.

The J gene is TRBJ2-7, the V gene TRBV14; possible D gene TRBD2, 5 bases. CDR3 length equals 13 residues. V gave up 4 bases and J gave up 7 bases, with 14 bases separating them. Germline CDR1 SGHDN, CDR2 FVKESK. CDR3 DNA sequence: TGTGCCAGCAGCCTACATCTAGCTTCTGAGCAGTACTTC. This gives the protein CASSLHLASEQYF. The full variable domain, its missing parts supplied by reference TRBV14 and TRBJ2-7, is EAGVTQFPSHSVIEKGQTVTLRCDPISGHDNLYWYRRVMGKEIKFLLHFVKESKQDESGMPNNRFLAERTGGTYSTLKVQPAELEDSGVYFCASSLHLASEQYFGPGTRLTVT.